What follows is one TCR beta chain and its context. Antigen: not known. Included were adult ileal or ileocolonic Crohn's patients indicated for ileocolonic resection. The data originate from a study of T cell repertoires in ileal Crohn's disease. Study-level findings and limits: Every patient over 26.8% clonality showed endoscopic recurrence. Compared with CD4 T cells, sorted CD8 cells carried more expanded clones.

Assay: immunoSEQ multiplex PCR; the TCRdb copy retains only in-frame clones and omits some. The profile shows more than 12,000 clones, over 65% of them singletons. This clonotype was sampled from an adult with Crohn's disease. The specimen was ileal tissue.

This chain's CDR3 is CASSPPRRGQGSNQPQHF. In DNA, the CDR3 is TGTGCCAGCAGTCCACCCCGGAGGGGGCAGGGGAGCAATCAGCCCCAGCATTTT. The chain couples TRBV28 to TRBJ1-5, with 7 bases fitting TRBD1. J gave up 1 base and V 5 bases, and 14 bases lay outside the gene matches. The CDR3 has 18 amino acids. Germline V gene data show CDR1 as MDHEN and CDR2 as SYDVKM.